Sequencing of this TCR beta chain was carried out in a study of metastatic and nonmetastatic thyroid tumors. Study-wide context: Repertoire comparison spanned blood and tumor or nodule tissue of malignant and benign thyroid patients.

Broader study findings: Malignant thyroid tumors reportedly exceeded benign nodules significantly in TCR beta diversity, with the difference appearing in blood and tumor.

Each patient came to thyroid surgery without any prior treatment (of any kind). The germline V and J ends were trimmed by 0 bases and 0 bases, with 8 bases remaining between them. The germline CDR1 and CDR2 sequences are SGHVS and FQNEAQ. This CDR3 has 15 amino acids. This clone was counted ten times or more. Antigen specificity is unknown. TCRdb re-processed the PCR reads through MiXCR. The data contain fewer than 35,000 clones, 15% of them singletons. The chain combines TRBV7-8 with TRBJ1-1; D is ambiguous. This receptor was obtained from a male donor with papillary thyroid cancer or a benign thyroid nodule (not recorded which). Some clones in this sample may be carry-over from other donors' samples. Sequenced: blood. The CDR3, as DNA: TGTGCCAGCAGCTTAGCCCGGACGGTGAACACTGAAGCTTTCTTT. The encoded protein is CASSLARTVNTEAFF.